Following are 9 T cell receptor beta chains from one sample sequenced in a study of Ad26.COV2.S vaccination and SARS-CoV-2 variants. Treatment here: roughly 18 received Ad26.COV2.S at low or high dose, single or two shots; about 5 received placebo; per-sample allocation not given. Samples came from day 63 after the first vaccine or placebo injection. Some clones are missing from TCRdb's copy, which holds only in-frame ones; the method was immunoSEQ multiplex PCR. The sample shows around 250,000 clones, more than 70% of them seen only once. Sequencing was performed on peripheral blood, taken in a trial of Ad26.COV2.S vaccine versus placebo. The receptors shown here come from a person between 18 and 65 years old who received the Ad26.COV2.S COVID-19 vaccine or a placebo.

This chain links TRBV6-8 with TRBJ1-6; D is unclear. Trimming removed 6 bases from V and 0 bases from J, with 9 bases in between. The CDR3 has 15 amino acids. Germline loops: CDR1 MNHGY, CDR2 SAAAGT. The CDR3 reads CASSPGSSYNSPLHF. The CDR3 coding sequence is TGTGCCAGCAGCCCTGGAAGCTCCTATAATTCACCCCTCCACTTT.

The chain links TRBV15 to TRBJ2-6, with D perhaps TRBD2 (6 bases). The CDR3 totals 20 residues. Germline-derived CDR1 and CDR2 are LNHNV and YYDKDF (reference sequence). Trimming pared 2 bases from V and 1 base from J, leaving 21 bases between. The CDR3, as DNA: TGTGCCACCAGCAGACCCCCGGGAGACAGAGCGACTTCTGGGGCCAACGTCCTGACTTTC. Its protein product is CATSRPPGDRATSGANVLTF.

V usage is TRBV5-1 and J usage is TRBJ1-4; 7 bases fit TRBD1. The CDR3 loop spans 17 amino acids. From germline, CDR1 is SGHRS and CDR2 YFSETQ. Unmatched junction bases numbered 8, after V lost 3 bases and J lost 0 bases. This chain's CDR3 is CASSSSTGSATNEKLFF. CDR3 nucleotides: TGCGCCAGCAGCTCTTCGACAGGGTCAGCAACTAATGAAAAACTGTTTTTT. The complete variable domain, with remaining parts taken from reference TRBV5-1 and TRBJ1-4, reads KAGVTQTPRYLIKTRGQQVTLSCSPISGHRSVSWYQQTPGQGLQFLFEYFSETQRNKGNFPGRFSGRQFSNSRSEMNVSTLELGDSALYLCASSSSTGSATNEKLFFGSGTQLSVL.

The V and J genes are TRBV30 and TRBJ1-4; D is unresolved. Trimming cost V 6 bases and J 8 bases, with 10 bases left between them. Germline CDR1 and CDR2: GTSNPN and SVGIG (reference sequence). The CDR3 extends over 11 amino acids. CDR3 DNA: TGTGCCTGCCTATCGAGGGAAAAACTGTTTTTT. Protein product: CACLSREKLFF.

The rearrangement joins TRBV10-1 to TRBJ1-1; D possibly corresponds to TRBD1 (6 bases). The V gene lost 3 bases and the J gene lost 4 bases, with 9 bases spanning the gap. The CDR3 is 13 amino acids. Germline V gene lookup returns CDR1 WNHNN and CDR2 SYGVQD (reference sequence). The chain's CDR3 is CASSDHRATEAFF. The DNA of the CDR3 is TGCGCCAGCAGTGACCACAGGGCCACTGAAGCTTTCTTT.

The chain has TRBV5-4 and TRBJ2-1, with 7 bases matching TRBD1. The germline V gene has CDR1 SGHNT and CDR2 YYREEE (reference sequence). This CDR3 has 14 amino acids. V dropped 4 bases and J dropped 5; count of bases not matched to a gene: 6. The CDR3 sequence: CASSPGTANNEQFF. CDR3 coding DNA: TGTGCCAGCAGCCCAGGGACAGCTAACAATGAGCAGTTCTTC.

The genes are TRBV29-1 and TRBJ2-1; TRBD2 aligns across 7 bases. With 5 bases clipped from V and 2 bases from J, the junction kept 9 bases outside the gene matches. This CDR3 region has 15 residues. CDR1 SQVTM and CDR2 ANQGSEA come from the germline V gene. DNA of the CDR3: TGCAGCGTTCAAGGATCGGGGGGTCCCTACAATGAGCAGTTCTTC. Translating gives CSVQGSGGPYNEQFF.

The chain employs TRBV24-1 and TRBJ1-1, with 8 bases matching TRBD1. The CDR3 spans 13 residues. Trimming took 10 bases from V and 4 from J; bases not matched to a gene: 7. Germline V CDR1 and CDR2: KGHDR, SFDVKD. The CDR3: CATQTGEGTEAFF. CDR3 coding DNA: TGTGCCACTCAGACAGGGGAGGGCACTGAAGCTTTCTTT.

The chain uses TRBV7-2 and TRBJ2-5, with D perhaps matching TRBD1 or TRBD2 (6 bases each). With 0 bases removed from V and 5 bases from J, the gap between germline ends came to 10 bases. This CDR3 is built from 14 residues. CDR1 and CDR2 (germline): SGHTA, FQGNSA. The CDR3 sequence is CASSLAGGGETQYF. CDR3 nucleotide sequence: TGTGCCAGCAGCTTAGCCGGGGGCGGGGAGACCCAGTACTTC. The complete variable domain, with remaining parts taken from reference TRBV7-2 and TRBJ2-5, reads GAGVSQSPSNKVTEKGKDVELRCDPISGHTALYWYRQSLGQGLEFLIYFQGNSAPDKSGLPSDRFSAERTGGSVSTLTIQRTQQEDSAVYLCASSLAGGGETQYFGPGTRLLVL.